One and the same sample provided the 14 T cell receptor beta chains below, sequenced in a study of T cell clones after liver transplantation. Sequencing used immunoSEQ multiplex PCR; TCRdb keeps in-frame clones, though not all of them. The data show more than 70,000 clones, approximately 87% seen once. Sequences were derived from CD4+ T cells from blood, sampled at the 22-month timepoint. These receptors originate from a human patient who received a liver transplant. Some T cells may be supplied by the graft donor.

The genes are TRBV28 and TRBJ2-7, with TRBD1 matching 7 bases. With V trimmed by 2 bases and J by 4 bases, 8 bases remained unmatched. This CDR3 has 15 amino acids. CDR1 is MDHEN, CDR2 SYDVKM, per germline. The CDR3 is CASSLMSGGLYEQYF. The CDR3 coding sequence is TGTGCCAGCAGTTTAATGTCAGGGGGATTGTACGAGCAGTACTTC. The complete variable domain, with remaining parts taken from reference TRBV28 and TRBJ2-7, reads DVKVTQSSRYLVKRTGEKVFLECVQDMDHENMFWYRQDPGLGLRLIYFSYDVKMKEKGDIPEGYSVSREKKERFSLILESASTNQTSMYLCASSLMSGGLYEQYFGPGTRLTVT.

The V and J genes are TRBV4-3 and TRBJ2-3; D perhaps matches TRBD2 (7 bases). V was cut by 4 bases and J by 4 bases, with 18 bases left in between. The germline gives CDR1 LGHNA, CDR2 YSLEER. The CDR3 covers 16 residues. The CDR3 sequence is CASSPSGGLGADTQYF. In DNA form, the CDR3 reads TGCGCCAGCAGCCCCTCGGGGGGCCTGGGGGCAGATACGCAGTATTTT.

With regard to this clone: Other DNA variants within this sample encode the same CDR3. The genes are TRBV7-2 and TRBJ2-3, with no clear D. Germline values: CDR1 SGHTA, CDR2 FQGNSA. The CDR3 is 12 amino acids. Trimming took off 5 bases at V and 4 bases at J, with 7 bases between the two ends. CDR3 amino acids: CASSASADTQYF. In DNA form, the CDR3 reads TGTGCCAGCAGCGCAAGCGCAGATACGCAGTATTTT.

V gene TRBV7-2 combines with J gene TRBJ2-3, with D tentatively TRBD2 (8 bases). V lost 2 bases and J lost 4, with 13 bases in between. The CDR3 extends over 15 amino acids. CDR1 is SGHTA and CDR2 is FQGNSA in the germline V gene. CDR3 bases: TGTGCCAGCAGCTTAACGGGAGGGGGCTCAGATACGCAGTATTTT. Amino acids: CASSLTGGGSDTQYF. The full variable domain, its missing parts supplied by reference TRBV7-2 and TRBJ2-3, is GAGVSQSPSNKVTEKGKDVELRCDPISGHTALYWYRQSLGQGLEFLIYFQGNSAPDKSGLPSDRFSAERTGGSVSTLTIQRTQQEDSAVYLCASSLTGGGSDTQYFGPGTRLTVL.

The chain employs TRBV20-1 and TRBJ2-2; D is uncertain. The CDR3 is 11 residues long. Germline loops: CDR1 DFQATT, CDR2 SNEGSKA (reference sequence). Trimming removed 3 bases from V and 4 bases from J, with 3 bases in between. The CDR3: CSASVTGELFF. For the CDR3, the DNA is TGCAGTGCTAGCGTCACCGGGGAGCTGTTTTTT.

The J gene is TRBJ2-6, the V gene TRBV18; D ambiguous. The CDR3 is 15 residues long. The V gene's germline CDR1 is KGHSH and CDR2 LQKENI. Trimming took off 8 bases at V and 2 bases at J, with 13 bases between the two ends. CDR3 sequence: CASRLDITGANVLTF. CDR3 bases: TGTGCCAGCCGGCTCGATATAACTGGGGCCAACGTCCTGACTTTC.

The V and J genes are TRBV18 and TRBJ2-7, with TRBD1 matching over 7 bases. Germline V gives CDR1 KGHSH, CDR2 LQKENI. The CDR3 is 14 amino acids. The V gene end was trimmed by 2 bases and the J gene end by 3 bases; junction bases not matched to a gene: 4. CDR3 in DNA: TGTGCCAGCTCACCAGGGAGACAGGGCTACGAGCAGTACTTC. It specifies CASSPGRQGYEQYF.

Here the CDR3 reads CATKGDSGGESYNEQFF. The CDR3 DNA reads TGTGCCACAAAGGGGGATAGCGGGGGTGAGTCCTACAATGAGCAGTTCTTC. The chain uses TRBV10-3 and TRBJ2-1; TRBD2 aligns across 9 bases. The CDR3 totals 17 residues. Trimming at V came to 10 bases and at J to 1 base, leaving 14 bases not matched to a gene. Germline-derived CDR1 and CDR2 are ENHRY and SYGVKD.

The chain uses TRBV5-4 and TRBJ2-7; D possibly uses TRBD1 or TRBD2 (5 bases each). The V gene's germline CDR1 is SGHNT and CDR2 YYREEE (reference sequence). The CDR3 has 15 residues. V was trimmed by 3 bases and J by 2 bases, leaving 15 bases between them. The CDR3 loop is CASSSRRQGPYEQYF. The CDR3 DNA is TGTGCCAGCAGCTCGCGGCGTCAGGGACCCTACGAGCAGTACTTC. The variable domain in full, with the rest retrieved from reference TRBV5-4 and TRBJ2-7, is ETGVTQSPTHLIKTRGQQVTLRCSSQSGHNTVSWYQQALGQGPQFIFQYYREEENGRGNFPPRFSGLQFPNYSSELNVNALELDDSALYLCASSSRRQGPYEQYFGPGTRLTVT.

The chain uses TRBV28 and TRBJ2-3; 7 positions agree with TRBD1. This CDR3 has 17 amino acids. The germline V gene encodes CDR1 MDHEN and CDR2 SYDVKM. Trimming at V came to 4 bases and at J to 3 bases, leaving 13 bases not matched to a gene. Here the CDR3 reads CASSSAGQVHKTDTQYF. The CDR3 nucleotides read TGTGCCAGCAGTTCTGCAGGACAGGTACATAAAACAGATACGCAGTATTTT.

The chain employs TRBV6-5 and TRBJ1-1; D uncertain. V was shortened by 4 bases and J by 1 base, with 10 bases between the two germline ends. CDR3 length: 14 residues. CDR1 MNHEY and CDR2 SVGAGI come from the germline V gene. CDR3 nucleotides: TGTGCCAGCAGTTTTCGGCAATCGAACACTGAAGCTTTCTTT. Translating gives CASSFRQSNTEAFF.

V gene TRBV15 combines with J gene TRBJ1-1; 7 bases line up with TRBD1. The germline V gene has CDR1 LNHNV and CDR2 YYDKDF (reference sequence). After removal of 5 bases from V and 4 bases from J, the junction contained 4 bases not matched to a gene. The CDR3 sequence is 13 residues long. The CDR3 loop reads CATSRQGGTEAFF. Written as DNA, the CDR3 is TGTGCCACCAGCCGACAGGGTGGCACTGAAGCTTTCTTT.

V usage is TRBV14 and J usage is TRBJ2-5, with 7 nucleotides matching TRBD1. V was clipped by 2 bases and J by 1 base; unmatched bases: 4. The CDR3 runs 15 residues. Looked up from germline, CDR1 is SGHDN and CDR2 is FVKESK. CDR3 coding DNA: TGTGCCAGCAGCCAATTGACAGGGTTCCAAGAGACCCAGTACTTC. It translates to CASSQLTGFQETQYF.

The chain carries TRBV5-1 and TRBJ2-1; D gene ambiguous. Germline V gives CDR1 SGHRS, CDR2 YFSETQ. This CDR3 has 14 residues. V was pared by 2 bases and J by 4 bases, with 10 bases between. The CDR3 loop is CASSLTGGYNEQFF. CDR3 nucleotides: TGCGCCAGCAGCTTAACGGGCGGATACAATGAGCAGTTCTTC.